This TCR beta chain was sequenced for a study of T cells after yellow fever vaccination (dated 2019 in TCRdb). Looking at the study overall: Libraries from fractions with low cell numbers were prepared with the SMART-Seq v4 Ultra Low Input RNA kit. Bulk TCR alpha and beta repertoires were sequenced longitudinally to track T-cell clones before and after primary and booster YFV17D yellow fever vaccination. Two healthy male donors, one aged 18 to 29 and one aged 30 to 40 years, were included in the cohort. Blood samples were taken at several timepoints before and after primary and secondary immunization, and bulk PBMC replicates and cell subsets were isolated.

Instrument on record: Illumina NovaSeq 6000. TCR cDNA was synthesized by 5'RACE template switching, through which a universal primer site and unique molecular identifiers were introduced. cDNA synthesis was primed from both the TCR alpha and TCR beta constant segments. Libraries were amplified in two PCR steps, with sample barcodes and sequencing adapters added in the second step. Libraries were sequenced on Illumina HiSeq 2500 (2x100 bp) or NovaSeq (2x150 bp). Per the authors' processing: Demultiplexing of reads and collapsing into UMI consensus sequences were performed with MIGEC, and V(D)J alignment was carried out with MiXCR. Using edgeR on replicate PBMC samples, clonotypes were called vaccine-responding if FDR was below 0.01 and the log2 fold change was above 5 up to day 15. Bulk clonotypes were assigned CD4 or CD8 identity according to which sequenced CD4 or CD8 repertoire held them at higher abundance. TCRdb's own reprocessing of the public reads used fastp at Q25 and MiXCR and kept productive beta chains. Identical CDR3 proteins give one entry, which carries the most common genes and DNA. What appears here as the V and J calls and clone size reflects TCRdb's work, not the paper's. Counted in this sample were around 310,000 distinct CDR3 sequences; about 4% of them appeared once. The ten biggest clones cover less than 25% of the sample.

The sample's treatment or condition label, in plain terms: live attenuated yellow fever vaccine strain. At each blood-draw timepoint, two biological replicates of bulk PBMCs were obtained. PBMCs were isolated from peripheral blood using a standard Ficoll-Paque protocol. TriZol was used to extract RNA from bulk PBMCs, CD4 and CD8 fractions, and dextramer-positive and dextramer-negative fractions. General study outcomes and caveats: Computational filtering was needed because FACS-sorted repertoires could contain abundant contaminating clonotypes from the bulk population. The secondary T-cell response was weaker than the primary response but faster, peaking on day 5 instead of day 15. The study included only a couple of donors, which limits how far the findings can be generalized. A small fraction of clonotypes appeared in both the CD4 and CD8 compartments, likely as a result of convergent recombination. After the booster, most clones that had expanded after primary vaccination were detected again (around 96% of CD4 and 88% of CD8), suggesting broad maintenance of memory.

According to the germline V gene (reference sequence), CDR1 reads WNHNN and CDR2 reads SYGVQD. The CDR3 goes from the cysteine to the phenylalanine over 15 residues. This entry keeps only the CDR3 DNA: 45 bases, framed from base 1. V and J lose 3 bases and 3 bases, and a span of 15 bases separates them. This clonotype showed up many times. The antigen it recognizes is unknown. Base qualities are not provided; no much larger clone lies one nucleotide away. The source material was PBMCs, sampled 5 days after the yellow fever booster vaccination. This chain is built from TRBV10-1 and TRBJ2-7; a weak D assignment points to TRBD1 (5 bases agree). This clonotype was obtained from a man between 18 and 29 years old who received the YFV17D yellow fever vaccine. The CDR3 protein is CASSDGQGPVYEQYF. The DNA sequence is TGCGCCAGCAGTGACGGGCAGGGCCCAGTCTACGAGCAGTACTTC.